What follows are 15 T cell receptor beta chains derived from one specimen sequenced in a study of T cell responses to AZD1222 COVID-19 vaccine (dated by TCRdb to the early 2020s). The library was generated by the immunoSEQ multiplex PCR assay. TCRdb retrieved this table from immuneACCESS and kept in-frame rearrangements only. Not all clones are present; in checked studies, unresolved V genes account for under half, and no reason is known for the remainder. The sample table contains around 190,000 clones; only one count was recorded for 85% to 95% of them. The leading ten clones occupy around 1.6% of the sample. Sample time point, as interpreted from the label and publication: about 28 days (+/-7) after the second vaccine dose. Sample: peripheral blood, taken 28 days after the second AZD1222 dose. The receptors stem from an adult who received the AZD1222 COVID-19 vaccine.

The chain carries TRBV5-8 and TRBJ1-2, with D unresolved. Trimming cost V 4 bases and J 4 bases, with 8 bases left between them. The germline gives CDR1 SGHTS, CDR2 YDEGEE. This CDR3 spans 12 amino acids. Here the CDR3 reads CASSRRSYGYTF. In DNA form, the CDR3 reads TGTGCCAGCAGCCGACGGAGCTATGGCTACACCTTC. The entire variable domain, with the rest obtained from reference TRBV5-8 and TRBJ1-2, is as follows: EAGVTQSPTHLIKTRGQQATLRCSPISGHTSVYWYQQALGLGLQFLLWYDEGEERNRGNFPPRFSGRQFPNYSSELNVNALELEDSALYLCASSRRSYGYTFGSGTRLTVV.

The J gene is TRBJ1-1, the V gene TRBV6-2 or TRBV6-3, with D possibly matching TRBD1 (5 bases). CDR1 is MNHEY, CDR2 SVGEGT, per germline. The CDR3 runs 13 residues. V lost 4 bases, J lost 7 bases, and 13 bases lay in between. The CDR3 DNA sequence: TGTGCCAGCAGTTGGTCTAACAGGATTGAAGCTTTCTTT. Translation: CASSWSNRIEAFF.

The chain combines TRBV27 with TRBJ2-7; tentatively, D is TRBD2 (5 bases). Germline loops: CDR1 MNHEY, CDR2 SMNVEV (reference sequence). The CDR3 loop spans 15 amino acids. The V end was cut by 5 bases, the J end by 0 bases, with 14 bases between. The CDR3 spells CASSLPRRSSYEQYF. In nucleotides, the CDR3 is TGTGCCAGCAGTCTCCCCAGGAGGAGCTCCTACGAGCAGTACTTC.

The chain joins TRBV5-7 to TRBJ2-3; D ambiguous. TRBV5-7 belongs to the ORF category, with a function that is uncertain. Trimming shortened V by 2 bases and J by 1 base, and 14 bases separated the two germline ends. The CDR3 sequence is 16 residues long. CDR3 amino acids: CASSFRPLEGTDTQYF. The DNA for the CDR3 is TGTGCCAGCAGCTTCCGTCCCCTGGAAGGCACAGATACGCAGTATTTT.

V gene TRBV6-5 combines with J gene TRBJ1-5; no reliable D call. This CDR3 region has 13 residues. The germline CDR1 and CDR2 sequences are MNHEY and SVGAGI. The V gene lost 6 bases and the J gene lost 4 bases, with 10 bases spanning the gap. The CDR3 DNA follows: TGTGCCAGCAGCGGGGTAAATAATCAGCCCCAGCATTTT. Translated: CASSGVNNQPQHF.

This chain links TRBV30 with TRBJ2-1; D is possibly TRBD2 (5 bases). Deletions cut 5 bases from V and 0 bases from J, with 11 bases between. The CDR3 spans 14 residues. CDR1 is GTSNPN and CDR2 is SVGIG in the germline V gene (reference sequence). The DNA of the CDR3 is TGTGCCTGGGGATTTGGGAGCTCCTACAATGAGCAGTTCTTC. Protein sequence: CAWGFGSSYNEQFF.

The genes are TRBV7-2 and TRBJ2-7; no clear D gene. This CDR3 has 13 amino acids. Germline-derived CDR1 and CDR2 are SGHTA and FQGNSA. Trimming removed 4 bases at V and 1 base at J, with 8 bases between. The CDR3 loop is CASSSSPSYEQYF. The CDR3 DNA sequence: TGTGCCAGCAGCTCCTCGCCATCCTACGAGCAGTACTTC.

The chain employs TRBV7-6 and TRBJ2-1; D assignment may be TRBD1 or TRBD2 (6 bases each). The CDR3 runs to 17 residues. V lost 5 bases to trimming and J lost 10 bases, with 27 bases between them. Germline V gene sequence: CDR1 SGHVS, CDR2 FNYEAQ. CDR3: CASSHNSGLIERGEQFF. DNA for the CDR3: TGTGCCAGCAGCCACAATAGCGGATTAATAGAAAGGGGGGAGCAGTTCTTC.

The chain couples TRBV4-3 to TRBJ1-4; D unresolved. From germline, CDR1 is LGHNA and CDR2 YSLEER. V lost 1 base, J lost 3 bases, and 12 bases lay in between. This CDR3 is 16 amino acids long. CDR3 in amino acids: CASSQVELGANEKLFF. The CDR3 nucleotides are TGCGCCAGCAGCCAAGTGGAGTTGGGCGCTAATGAAAAACTGTTTTTT.

V and J are TRBV7-6 and TRBJ2-3; the D is unclear. V was shortened by 0 bases and J by 2 bases, with 18 bases between the two germline ends. The V gene's germline CDR1 is SGHVS and CDR2 FNYEAQ. This CDR3 is built from 18 residues. CDR3 nucleotides: TGTGCCAGCAGCTTAGCGCCTCATCAAGGCGGATTCACAGATACGCAGTATTTT. This sequence encodes CASSLAPHQGGFTDTQYF.

This rearrangement joins TRBV2 to TRBJ2-3, with 9 bases that match TRBD2. This CDR3 comprises 13 residues. The trim removed 11 bases at V and 5 bases at J, leaving 8 bases unmatched. Germline values: CDR1 SNHLY, CDR2 FYNNEI. CDR3 in amino acids: CAGKREVGDTQYF. The CDR3 DNA sequence: TGTGCCGGCAAGCGGGAGGTTGGAGATACGCAGTATTTT. Drawing the rest from reference TRBV2 and TRBJ2-3, the complete variable domain is EPEVTQTPSHQVTQMGQEVILRCVPISNHLYFYWYRQILGQKVEFLVSFYNNEISEKSEIFDDQFSVERPDGSNFTLKIRSTKLEDSAMYFCAGKREVGDTQYFGPGTRLTVL.

The chain links TRBV19 to TRBJ2-3; TRBD1 agrees at 8 bases. J lost 4 bases, V lost 5 bases, and 8 bases had no gene match. CDR1 is LNHDA, CDR2 SQIVND, per germline (reference sequence). CDR3 length: 15 residues. CDR3 region: CASSPDRGAPDTQYF. The DNA for the CDR3 is TGTGCCAGTAGTCCAGACAGGGGCGCCCCAGATACGCAGTATTTT.

The rearrangement joins TRBV27 to TRBJ2-7; possibly TRBD2 for D (5 bases). CDR1 is MNHEY, CDR2 SMNVEV, per germline (reference sequence). Deletions cut 2 bases from V and 0 bases from J, with 8 bases between. The CDR3 spans 14 residues. The CDR3 is CASSLVRGSYEQYF. The CDR3 DNA is TGTGCCAGCAGTTTAGTACGGGGCTCCTACGAGCAGTACTTC.

V and J are TRBV3-1 (or the pseudogene TRBV3-2) and TRBJ2-2; tentative D call: TRBD1 (5 bases). The CDR3 is 14 residues long. Germline CDR1 reads LGHDT; CDR2 reads YNNKEL (reference sequence). V lost 3 bases to trimming and J lost 6 bases, with 11 bases between them. The DNA of the CDR3 is TGTGCCAGCAGCCACACTACAGGATCCGGGGAGCTGTTTTTT. It codes for CASSHTTGSGELFF.

The count of this clone is one. The gene calls are TRBV3-1 (or the pseudogene TRBV3-2) and TRBJ1-2; no reliable D call. CDR1 is LGHDT and CDR2 is YNNKEL in the germline V gene (reference sequence). Trimming pared 0 bases from V and 4 bases from J, leaving 9 bases between. The CDR3 runs 14 residues. CDR3 bases: TGTGCCAGCAGCCAAGATGGCAGTACCTATGGCTACACCTTC. The encoded protein is CASSQDGSTYGYTF.